This entry is about one T cell receptor (beta chain). The data belong to a study of healthy donors' naive CD4 and CD8 T cells. The overall study: All functional IMGT TCR alpha variants were covered by new primers.

Trimming removed 0 bases from V and 7 bases from J, with 12 bases in between. Germline CDR1 reads SQVTM; CDR2 reads ANQGSEA. CDR3 length equals 13 residues. TCR libraries were built from 500 to 600 ng of total RNA by linear amplification. TCRdb ran MiXCR on the reads and lists one entry per CDR3 protein. This table holds around 200,000 distinct CDR3 sequences, about 76% found once. The specimen was naive CD4+ and CD8+ T cells sorted from blood, pooled from several donors. V is TRBV29-1 and J is TRBJ1-2, with TRBD1 as a possible D gene (6 bases). The TCR was taken from a pool of human donors in good health; the sample pools cells from several healthy donors. The CDR3 DNA follows: TGCAGCGTTGAAGATAGCACAGGGAGTGGCTACACCTTC. Residues: CSVEDSTGSGYTF.